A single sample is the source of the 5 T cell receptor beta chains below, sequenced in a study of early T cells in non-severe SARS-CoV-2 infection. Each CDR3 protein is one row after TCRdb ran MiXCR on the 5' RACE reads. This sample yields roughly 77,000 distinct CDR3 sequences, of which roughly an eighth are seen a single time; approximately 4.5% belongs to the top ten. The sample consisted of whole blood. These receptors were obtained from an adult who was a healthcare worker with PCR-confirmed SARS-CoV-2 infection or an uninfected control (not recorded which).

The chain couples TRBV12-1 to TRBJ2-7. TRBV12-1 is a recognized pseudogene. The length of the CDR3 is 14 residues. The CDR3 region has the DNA TGTGCCCCTAAAGTCGTCGCTCCTACCTACGAGCAGTACTTC. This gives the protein CAPKVVAPTYEQYF.

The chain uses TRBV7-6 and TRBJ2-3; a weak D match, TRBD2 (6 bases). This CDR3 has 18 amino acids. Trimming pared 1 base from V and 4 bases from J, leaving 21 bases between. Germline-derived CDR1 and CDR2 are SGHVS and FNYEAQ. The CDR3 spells CASSLDHYGAGTSDTQYF. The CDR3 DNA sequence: TGTGCCAGCAGCTTAGACCATTATGGCGCGGGAACCTCAGATACGCAGTATTTT.

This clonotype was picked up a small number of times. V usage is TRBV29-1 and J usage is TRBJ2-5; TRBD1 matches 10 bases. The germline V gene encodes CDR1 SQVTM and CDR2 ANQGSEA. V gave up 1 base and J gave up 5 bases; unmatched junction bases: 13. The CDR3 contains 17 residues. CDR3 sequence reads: CSVEVPPGTGEGETQYF. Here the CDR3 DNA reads TGCAGCGTTGAAGTGCCCCCCGGGACAGGGGAGGGGGAGACCCAGTACTTC.

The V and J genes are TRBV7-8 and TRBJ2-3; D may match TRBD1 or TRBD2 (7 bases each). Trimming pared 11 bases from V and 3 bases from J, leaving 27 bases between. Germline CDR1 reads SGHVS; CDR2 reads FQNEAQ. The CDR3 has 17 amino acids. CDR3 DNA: TGTGCCTCTAACCGTGGGAGGGGGCGGTCGGTTACAGATACGCAGTATTTT. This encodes CASNRGRGRSVTDTQYF.

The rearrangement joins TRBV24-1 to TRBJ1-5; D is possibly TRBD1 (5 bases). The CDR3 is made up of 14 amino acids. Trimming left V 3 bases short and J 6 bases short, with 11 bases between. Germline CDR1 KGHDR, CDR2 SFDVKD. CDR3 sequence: CATSDAGVGQPQHF. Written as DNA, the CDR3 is TGTGCCACCAGTGATGCGGGGGTTGGTCAGCCCCAGCATTTT.